This TCR beta chain was sequenced for a study of early T cells in non-severe SARS-CoV-2 infection. Germline CDR1 is SGHAT and CDR2 is FQNNGV. The CDR3 loop spans 15 amino acids. The V and J ends lost 8 bases and 1 base, in that order; junction bases with no gene match: 6. Each cDNA molecule carried a unique molecular identifier. TCRdb analysed the 5' RACE reads with MiXCR anew, one entry per CDR3 protein. The sample has 30,000 or so distinct CDR3 sequences; about 3.8% are singletons. As to this clonotype: Its antigen remains unidentified.

General study findings and limits: Lookups in VDJdb leaned toward anti-spike CD8 responses and missed private and CD4 specificities.

The clonotype originates from an adult who was a healthcare worker with PCR-confirmed SARS-CoV-2 infection or an uninfected control (not recorded which). Sequencing used whole blood. This chain connects TRBV11-2 to TRBJ2-2, with TRBD2 identical over 8 bases. CDR3 region: CASPSSGRNTGELFF. The CDR3, as DNA: TGTGCCAGCCCTTCGAGCGGGAGGAACACCGGGGAGCTGTTTTTT.